This T cell receptor (beta chain) was obtained from a study of cytomegalovirus exposure and HLA in healthy donors. Germline V gene data show CDR1 as SNHLY and CDR2 as FYNNEI. Trimming left V 7 bases short and J 1 base short, with 17 bases between. CDR3 length equals 16 residues. Both 60 Vbeta primers and 13 Jbeta primers went into the PCR. Measured with immunoSEQ multiplex PCR; TCRdb has only the in-frame clones, and not every one. The data show 200,000 or so clones, around 84% seen once. The receptor comes from a woman aged 50 to 60 in good health and CMV-seropositive. What was sequenced was PBMCs. The chain links TRBV2 to TRBJ1-5; tentatively, D is TRBD1 (5 bases). As DNA, the CDR3 is TGTGCCAGCACCCAACGGGGGGGACTAAGCAATCAGCCCCAGCATTTT. Translation gives CASTQRGGLSNQPQHF. Based on the CDR3 plus reference TRBV2 and TRBJ1-5, the full variable domain is EPEVTQTPSHQVTQMGQEVILRCVPISNHLYFYWYRQILGQKVEFLVSFYNNEISEKSEIFDDQFSVERPDGSNFTLKIRSTKLEDSAMYFCASTQRGGLSNQPQHFGDGTRLSIL.